This T cell receptor beta chain was documented in a study of long-term antiretroviral therapy in people with HIV. Runs used v3.0 of the immunoSEQ assay and were done at survey level. TCRdb's table, derived via immunoSEQ multiplex PCR, lists solely in-frame clones and lacks some. This sample yields some 27,000 clones, of which roughly 92% are seen a single time; 6% to 7% belongs to the top ten. V was clipped by 6 bases and J by 4 bases, with 22 bases between them. The CDR3 has 17 amino acids. CDR1 is LNHDA, CDR2 SQIVND, per germline (reference sequence). The rearrangement uses TRBV19 and TRBJ1-5, with D uncertain. This TCR came from a woman in her thirties or forties with HIV. The sequences come from unsorted PBMCs, collected about 6.5 years after starting antiretroviral therapy. CDR3 bases: TGTGCCAGTAGATCAAATCTTGGGTCAGGACCTAATCAGCCCCAGCATTTT. It is translated as CASRSNLGSGPNQPQHF.